What follows are 19 T cell receptor beta chains derived from one specimen sequenced in a study of T cell repertoires in aging, cancer and after chemotherapy. The template was genomic DNA from peripheral blood, not RNA. TRB rearrangements spanning V, D and J were amplified using mixed TRB-A/B primers. TCRdb re-derived calls from the multiplex PCR reads in MiXCR, one entry per CDR3 protein. This sample has roughly 4,000 distinct CDR3 sequences, with about 28% found just once. Source material: blood. These receptors came from a human donor in good health.

The V call is TRBV20-1, the J call TRBJ1-5; D is uncertain. Germline V CDR1 and CDR2: DFQATT, SNEGSKA (reference sequence). The V end lost 0 bases, the J end lost 2 bases, and 11 bases lay between the germline ends. This CDR3 has 15 amino acids. In nucleotides, the CDR3 is TGCAGTGCTAGAGAGCGTGGGTACGGCAATCAGCCCCAGCATTTT. Encoded protein: CSARERGYGNQPQHF.

The rearrangement joins TRBV20-1 to TRBJ2-1, with D perhaps assigned TRBD1 or TRBD2 (5 bases each). V shed 4 bases and J shed 0 bases, with 13 bases lying between them. Germline lookup yields CDR1 DFQATT and CDR2 SNEGSKA (reference sequence). The CDR3 spans 15 residues. CDR3 coding DNA: TGCAGTGCTACCTTGGGACCTCGCTCCTACAATGAGCAGTTCTTC. Protein: CSATLGPRSYNEQFF.

The genes are TRBV29-1 and TRBJ2-1; 8 positions match TRBD1. This CDR3 is 11 amino acids long. V trimming: 5 bases; J trimming: 7 bases; junction bases outside the gene matches: 1. From germline, CDR1 is SQVTM and CDR2 ANQGSEA. This chain's CDR3 is CSVWTGNEQFF. In nucleotides, the CDR3 is TGCAGCGTTTGGACAGGGAATGAGCAGTTCTTC.

As regards this clonotype: An end of the junction differs from the germline gene, which may be a read error. The CDR3 here is CASSYDGRLSQF. DNA for the CDR3: TGTGCCAGCAGTTACGATGGGCGGTTAAGTCAATTC. The chain couples TRBV6-5 to TRBJ1-2, with D hard to call. In germline, CDR1 is MNHEY, CDR2 SVGAGI. The CDR3 has 12 amino acids.

The J gene is TRBJ2-3, the V gene TRBV12-3 or TRBV12-4, with 8 bases aligning to TRBD2. The CDR3 covers 14 residues. With 6 bases clipped from V and 12 bases from J, the junction kept 14 bases outside the gene matches. The CDR3 DNA is TGTGCCAGCAGCACCTGGGGCGGGGGGACCGTACAGTATTTT. This sequence encodes CASSTWGGGTVQYF.

This clonotype was seen a handful of times. This chain uses TRBV30 with TRBJ2-7, with 9 bases lining up with TRBD2. Losses at the gene ends were 3 bases for V and 4 bases for J; bases not matched to a gene: 16. CDR3 length: 17 amino acids. Per germline, CDR1 GTSNPN and CDR2 SVGIG (reference sequence). CDR3 nucleotide sequence: TGTGCCTGGAGCCCACCCCCTCGACTAGCGGTTACGTACGAGCAGTACTTC. Translation gives CAWSPPPRLAVTYEQYF.

This clonotype was found a few times. This chain joins TRBV19 and TRBJ1-1, with unresolved D. CDR3 length equals 13 residues. CDR1 LNHDA and CDR2 SQIVND come from the germline V gene (reference sequence). V was trimmed by 6 bases and J by 1 base, leaving 9 bases between them. CDR3: CASSSQWNTEAFF. The CDR3 DNA follows: TGTGCCAGTAGCTCACAATGGAACACTGAAGCTTTCTTT.

This clonotype is medium-sized. This chain links TRBV19 with TRBJ2-1; 11 bases agree with TRBD2. The CDR3 extends over 14 amino acids. Germline V gives CDR1 LNHDA, CDR2 SQIVND (reference sequence). The V segment lost 6 bases and the J segment 7 bases; nucleotides outside the gene matches: 5. CDR3 in amino acids: CASSLAGGQNEQFF. DNA for the CDR3: TGTGCCAGTAGCTTAGCGGGGGGGCAGAATGAGCAGTTCTTC.

By share of the sample, this clonotype is medium-sized (0.01 to 0.1%). V usage is TRBV30 and J usage is TRBJ2-7, with TRBD1 matching over 7 bases. CDR1 is GTSNPN and CDR2 is SVGIG in the germline V gene (reference sequence). The CDR3 runs 15 residues. J was trimmed by 3 bases and V by 0 bases; bases with no gene match: 8. CDR3 loop: CAWSVRDSLRYEQYF. CDR3 DNA sequence: TGTGCCTGGAGTGTACGGGACAGCTTACGCTACGAGCAGTACTTC.

This clonotype was observed a few times. This chain joins TRBV19 and TRBJ2-5; D possibly corresponds to TRBD1 (6 bases). The germline V and J ends were trimmed by 6 bases and 2 bases, with 10 bases remaining between them. CDR1 is LNHDA and CDR2 is SQIVND in the germline V gene (reference sequence). This CDR3 has 13 residues. In DNA, the CDR3 is TGTGCCAGTAGAAACAGGGCTCAAGAGACCCAGTACTTC. It is translated as CASRNRAQETQYF.

V gene TRBV19 combines with J gene TRBJ1-3; the D is unclear. The CDR3 has 12 amino acids. CDR1 and CDR2 (germline): LNHDA, SQIVND (reference sequence). Trimming removed 5 bases from V and 4 bases from J, with 6 bases in between. CDR3 in DNA: TGTGCCAGTAGTCCTGGAGGAAACACCATATATTTT. This codes for CASSPGGNTIYF.

The chain links TRBV12-3 or TRBV12-4 to TRBJ1-3, with D unclear. CDR3 length: 12 residues. With 1 base removed from V and 6 bases from J, the gap between germline ends came to 4 bases. CDR3 DNA: TGTGCCAGCAGTTTAGGAAAAAACACCATATATTTT. Amino acid sequence: CASSLGKNTIYF.

The CDR3 region has the DNA TGTGCCAGCAGCTTAGCGGGGGGGGGTGGATCCTACAATGAGCAGTTCTTC. This sequence encodes CASSLAGGGGSYNEQFF. V and J are TRBV7-6 and TRBJ2-1; TRBD2 aligns across 7 bases. Trimming at V came to 0 bases and at J to 1 base, leaving 6 bases not matched to a gene. From germline, CDR1 is SGHVS and CDR2 FNYEAQ. This CDR3 is built from 17 residues.

This clonotype is deemed medium-sized. The chain carries TRBV29-1 and TRBJ1-4; TRBD1 aligns across 7 bases. In germline, CDR1 is SQVTM, CDR2 ANQGSEA. V lost 7 bases, J lost 6 bases, and 11 bases stayed unmatched. CDR3 length: 14 amino acids. CDR3 amino acids: CSASLIGGDEKLFF. The CDR3 bases are TGCAGCGCCAGCCTGATAGGGGGCGATGAAAAACTGTTTTTT.

Only a few counts were recorded for this clonotype. This chain joins TRBV18 and TRBJ2-7; D perhaps matches TRBD1 (5 bases). CDR1 is KGHSH, CDR2 LQKENI, per germline. The V end lost 2 bases, the J end lost 2 bases, and 13 bases lay between the germline ends. The CDR3 runs to 15 residues. CDR3 residues: CASSPGQGTAYEQYF. Here the CDR3 DNA reads TGTGCCAGCTCACCAGGGCAGGGTACAGCCTACGAGCAGTACTTC. Complete variable domain (other parts from reference TRBV18 and TRBJ2-7): NAGVMQNPRHLVRRRGQEARLRCSPMKGHSHVYWYRQLPEEGLKFMVYLQKENIIDESGMPKERFSAEFPKEGPSILRIQQVVRGDSAAYFCASSPGQGTAYEQYFGPGTRLTVT.

The rearrangement uses TRBV20-1 and TRBJ2-2; tentative D call: TRBD2 (7 bases). From germline, CDR1 is DFQATT and CDR2 SNEGSKA (reference sequence). The CDR3 extends over 15 amino acids. The V end lost 0 bases, the J end lost 9 bases, and 17 bases lay between the germline ends. The CDR3 DNA follows: TGCAGTGCTAGAGATCAACAGGGAGGGCACCGGGAGCTGTTTTTT. Protein product: CSARDQQGGHRELFF.

The chain carries TRBV20-1 and TRBJ2-7; weak D call: TRBD1 (6 bases). The germline CDR1 and CDR2 sequences are DFQATT and SNEGSKA (reference sequence). This CDR3 region has 15 residues. V lost 0 bases to trimming and J lost 3 bases, with 15 bases between them. As DNA, the CDR3 is TGCAGTGCTAGAGACGCCCTGGGGGCCAGCTACGAGCAGTACTTC. Translating it yields CSARDALGASYEQYF.

Only a few counts were recorded for this clonotype. The chain combines TRBV6-1 with TRBJ1-6, with 8 bases fitting TRBD1. This CDR3 region has 15 residues. Germline V gene sequence: CDR1 MNHNS, CDR2 SASEGT. V trimming: 6 bases; J trimming: 7 bases; junction bases outside the gene matches: 8. CDR3 residues: CASSPTTGANSPLHF. The DNA of the CDR3 is TGTGCCAGCAGCCCAACGACAGGGGCGAATTCACCCCTCCACTTT.

V usage is TRBV12-3 or TRBV12-4 and J usage is TRBJ1-5; no clear D. V was cut by 1 base and J by 6 bases, with 7 bases left in between. The CDR3 covers 13 residues. The CDR3 sequence is CASSLEGLQPQHF. The CDR3 bases are TGTGCCAGCAGTTTAGAAGGGCTTCAGCCCCAGCATTTT.